The text below deals with one T cell receptor (beta chain). Antigen unknown. The PCR made use of 60 Vbeta and 13 Jbeta primers. The table came from immunoSEQ multiplex PCR; TCRdb's copy has only in-frame clones and leaves some out. Seen here are roughly 170,000 clones, about three quarters observed once, and the top ten hold 1.2% to 1.5%. The data belong to a study of cytomegalovirus exposure and HLA in healthy donors. With 6 bases clipped from V and 5 bases from J, the junction kept 9 bases outside the gene matches. The germline gives CDR1 SGHNT, CDR2 YENEEA. This CDR3 region has 14 residues. Broader study findings: From TCR beta sequences, most subjects' HLA-A and HLA-B alleles were reportedly predicted accurately. Later analysis identified a missense DCLRE1C variant that was linked to TCR beta V- and J-gene trimming. A few chains tied to CMV proved CMV antigen-specific in vitro. CMV serostatus was the sole immune exposure data available.

The chain carries TRBV11-3 and TRBJ2-5; 7 bases agree with TRBD1. Material: PBMCs. The source of this sequence is a woman aged 25 to 45 in good health and CMV-seropositive. CDR3 nucleotide sequence: TGTGCCAGCAGTTTGGACAGGTACATCGAGACCCAGTACTTC. Translating gives CASSLDRYIETQYF.